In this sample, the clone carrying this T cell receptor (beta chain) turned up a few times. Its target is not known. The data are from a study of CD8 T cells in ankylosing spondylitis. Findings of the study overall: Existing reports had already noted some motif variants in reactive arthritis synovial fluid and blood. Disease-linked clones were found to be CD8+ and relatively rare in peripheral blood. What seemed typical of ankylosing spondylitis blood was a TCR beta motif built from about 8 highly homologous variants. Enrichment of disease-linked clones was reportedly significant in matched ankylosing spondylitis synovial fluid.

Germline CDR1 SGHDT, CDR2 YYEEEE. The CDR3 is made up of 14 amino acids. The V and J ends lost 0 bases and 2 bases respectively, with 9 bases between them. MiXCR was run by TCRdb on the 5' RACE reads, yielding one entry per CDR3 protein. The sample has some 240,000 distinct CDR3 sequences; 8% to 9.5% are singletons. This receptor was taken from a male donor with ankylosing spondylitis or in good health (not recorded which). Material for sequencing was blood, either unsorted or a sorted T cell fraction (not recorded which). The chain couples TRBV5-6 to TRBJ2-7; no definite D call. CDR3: CASSLELPPYEQYF. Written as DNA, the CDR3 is TGTGCCAGCAGCTTGGAATTACCTCCCTACGAGCAGTACTTC.